The 26 T cell receptor beta chains below all came from one sample that was sequenced in a study of type 1 regulatory T cells. A single record per CDR3 protein comes from TCRdb applying MiXCR to the reads. The table lists approximately 97,000 distinct CDR3 sequences, roughly a third of them singletons. Material: CD4+ T cells, either the whole sample or a sorted fraction (not recorded which). These receptors all stem from a human donor in good health.

This clonotype has more than one count but fewer than ten. This sequence joins TRBV10-3 and TRBJ1-1; perhaps TRBD1 as D (6 bases). The germline V gene has CDR1 ENHRY and CDR2 SYGVKD. V lost 3 bases, J lost 0 bases, and 8 bases lay in between. This CDR3 comprises 14 residues. CDR3 in amino acids: CAISERGLNTEAFF. CDR3 coding DNA: TGTGCCATCAGTGAAAGGGGGTTGAACACTGAAGCTTTCTTT.

V and J are TRBV20-1 and TRBJ1-1; D possibly corresponds to TRBD1 (6 bases). The CDR3 has 15 residues. Trimming stripped 2 bases from V and 5 bases from J, with 18 bases between. Germline assignment: CDR1 DFQATT and CDR2 SNEGSKA (reference sequence). The CDR3 spells CSARSPLGGWTEAFF. As DNA, the CDR3 is TGCAGTGCTAGATCCCCACTGGGGGGCTGGACTGAAGCTTTCTTT.

DNA of the CDR3: TGTGCCAGCAGCTTCGGCAGAGGAACCTACAATGAGCAGTTCTTC. Translating gives CASSFGRGTYNEQFF. This chain joins TRBV5-5 and TRBJ2-1, with D uncertain. This CDR3 spans 15 amino acids. Trimming cost V 2 bases and J 2 bases, with 11 bases left between them. Germline V gene data show CDR1 as SGHKS and CDR2 as YYEKEE (reference sequence).

This clonotype showed up just a few times. The chain combines TRBV28 with TRBJ2-7; D may be TRBD1 (5 bases). The length of the CDR3 is 13 residues. The germline V and J ends were trimmed by 4 bases and 5 bases, with 12 bases remaining between them. The germline V gene has CDR1 MDHEN and CDR2 SYDVKM. The CDR3 here is CASSSDRRHEQYF. The CDR3 region has the DNA TGTGCCAGCAGTTCCGACAGACGCCACGAGCAGTACTTC.

The chain combines TRBV20-1 with TRBJ2-3; D ambiguous. Germline V gives CDR1 DFQATT, CDR2 SNEGSKA (reference sequence). The CDR3 consists of 12 residues. V shed 2 bases and J shed 5 bases, with 8 bases lying between them. The CDR3 DNA reads as TGCAGTGCTAGACCATCCGGAGATACGCAGTATTTT. Protein sequence: CSARPSGDTQYF.

The gene calls are TRBV3-1 and TRBJ1-6; D unclear. Germline V gene lookup returns CDR1 LGHDT and CDR2 YNNKEL (reference sequence). The V end was cut by 1 base, the J end by 1 base, with 5 bases between. The CDR3 length is 15 residues. The CDR3 coding sequence is TGTGCCAGCAGCCAAGGAGGTTCCTATAATTCACCCCTCCACTTT. It is translated as CASSQGGSYNSPLHF. Filled out from reference TRBV3-1 and TRBJ1-6, the complete variable domain reads DTAVSQTPKYLVTQMGNDKSIKCEQNLGHDTMYWYKQDSKKFLKIMFSYNNKELIINETVPNRFSPKSPDKAHLNLHINSLELGDSAVYFCASSQGGSYNSPLHFGNGTRLTVT.

This clonotype was picked up many times. The chain links TRBV20-1 to TRBJ1-1; D unresolved. Deletions cut 6 bases from V and 1 base from J, with 9 bases between. The V gene's germline CDR1 is DFQATT and CDR2 SNEGSKA (reference sequence). The CDR3 length is 12 residues. The CDR3 nucleotides read TGCAGTGCCAGGTCGGGGAACACTGAAGCTTTCTTT. Its protein product is CSARSGNTEAFF.

A few counts support this clonotype. The V call is TRBV20-1, the J call TRBJ2-1, with TRBD2 identical over 8 bases. V gave up 6 bases and J gave up 6 bases; unmatched junction bases: 13. The length of the CDR3 is 15 residues. The V gene's germline CDR1 is DFQATT and CDR2 SNEGSKA (reference sequence). CDR3 residues: CSANPMLAGFNEQFF. As DNA, the CDR3 is TGCAGTGCCAATCCTATGTTAGCGGGATTCAATGAGCAGTTCTTC.

This clonotype was seen only a few times. J is TRBJ2-4 and V is TRBV3-1, with D possibly matching TRBD2 (5 bases). The CDR3 has 13 residues. CDR1 is LGHDT and CDR2 is YNNKEL in the germline V gene (reference sequence). Between the trimmed V and J ends, which lost 4 bases and 14 bases, there was a span of 18 bases. The CDR3 spells CASSRQGSSVEYF. In DNA form, the CDR3 reads TGTGCCAGCAGCCGCCAAGGGAGTTCTGTCGAGTACTTC.

The V and J genes are TRBV5-4 and TRBJ1-2, with TRBD1 matching 8 bases. The CDR3 loop spans 14 amino acids. Germline loops: CDR1 SGHNT, CDR2 YYREEE (reference sequence). Trimming at V came to 4 bases and at J to 1 base, leaving 3 bases not matched to a gene. The CDR3 DNA reads as TGTGCCAGCAGCCCGGGACAGGATAACTATGGCTACACCTTC. Its translation: CASSPGQDNYGYTF.

Only a few counts were recorded for this clonotype. The chain carries TRBV9 and TRBJ1-6; TRBD1 matches 8 bases. Trimming removed 2 bases from V and 6 bases from J; junction bases left unmatched: 4. Germline CDR1 and CDR2: SGDLS and YYNGEE. The CDR3 length is 15 residues. In nucleotides, the CDR3 is TGTGCCAGCAGCGTGGGGCAGGGGGCTAATTCACCCCTCCACTTT. The encoded protein is CASSVGQGANSPLHF.

The rearrangement uses TRBV19 and TRBJ1-4, with D unresolved. The germline V gene encodes CDR1 LNHDA and CDR2 SQIVND (reference sequence). Trimming stripped 7 bases from V and 6 bases from J, with 12 bases between. The CDR3 totals 13 residues. CDR3 residues: CASNDLSYEKLFF. The CDR3 bases are TGTGCCAGTAACGATCTCTCCTATGAAAAACTGTTTTTT.

The chain recombines TRBV3-1 with TRBJ1-2; TRBD1 aligns across 9 bases. There are 14 residues in the CDR3. Germline V lookup: CDR1 LGHDT, CDR2 YNNKEL (reference sequence). V shed 0 bases and J 7 bases; nucleotides not matched to a gene: 3. CDR3 coding DNA: TGTGCCAGCAGCCAAGACGGACAGGGGTTTGGCTACACCTTC. Translation gives CASSQDGQGFGYTF. The whole variable domain, remainder taken from reference TRBV3-1 and TRBJ1-2, is DTAVSQTPKYLVTQMGNDKSIKCEQNLGHDTMYWYKQDSKKFLKIMFSYNNKELIINETVPNRFSPKSPDKAHLNLHINSLELGDSAVYFCASSQDGQGFGYTFGSGTRLTVV.

The rearrangement joins TRBV5-4 to TRBJ2-2, with 10 bases aligning to TRBD2. Germline V lookup: CDR1 SGHNT, CDR2 YYREEE (reference sequence). Trimming at V came to 3 bases and at J to 7 bases, leaving 6 bases not matched to a gene. The CDR3 is 15 amino acids. CDR3 region: CASSSRTSGGGELFF. For the CDR3, the DNA is TGTGCCAGCAGCTCCCGGACTAGCGGTGGCGGGGAGCTGTTTTTT. Using reference TRBV5-4 and TRBJ2-2 for the parts outside the CDR3, the full variable domain is ETGVTQSPTHLIKTRGQQVTLRCSSQSGHNTVSWYQQALGQGPQFIFQYYREEENGRGNFPPRFSGLQFPNYSSELNVNALELDDSALYLCASSSRTSGGGELFFGEGSRLTVL.

V is TRBV28 and J is TRBJ2-3; D gene ambiguous. This CDR3 has 14 residues. Trimming shortened V by 4 bases and J by 2 bases, and 10 bases separated the two germline ends. Germline V gives CDR1 MDHEN, CDR2 SYDVKM. The CDR3 protein is CASSWWGATDTQYF. CDR3 nucleotide sequence: TGTGCCAGCAGTTGGTGGGGTGCCACAGATACGCAGTATTTT.

This clonotype was observed a handful of times. The chain links TRBV9 to TRBJ2-2; D is uncertain. The V and J ends lost 3 bases and 6 bases respectively, with 12 bases between them. The germline gives CDR1 SGDLS, CDR2 YYNGEE. This CDR3 has 14 residues. The CDR3 DNA is TGTGCCAGCAGCGCGGAGAGCGAGTCCGGGGAGCTGTTTTTT. It yields the protein CASSAESESGELFF. Complete variable domain (other parts from reference TRBV9 and TRBJ2-2): DSGVTQTPKHLITATGQRVTLRCSPRSGDLSVYWYQQSLDQGLQFLIQYYNGEERAKGNILERFSAQQFPDLHSELNLSSLELGDSALYFCASSAESESGELFFGEGSRLTVL.

This chain uses TRBV10-3 with TRBJ2-4, with D maybe TRBD1 (6 bases). Trimming cost V 3 bases and J 0 bases, with 12 bases left between them. The V gene's germline CDR1 is ENHRY and CDR2 SYGVKD. This CDR3 has 16 residues. The DNA of the CDR3 is TGTGCCATCAGTGACCGCCAGGGGCTAGCCAAAAACATTCAGTACTTC. Its protein product is CAISDRQGLAKNIQYF.

About this clonotype: A read error may explain this, as a much larger clone is one base away. The chain has TRBV24-1 and TRBJ2-3; unclear D gene. V was pared by 3 bases and J by 7 bases, with 16 bases between. Germline-derived CDR1 and CDR2 are KGHDR and SFDVKD. CDR3 length equals 15 residues. The CDR3 protein is CATSDNTELEYTQYF. CDR3 bases: TGTGCCACCAGTGATAACACGGAGTTGGAATATACGCAGTATTTT.

V and J are TRBV19 and TRBJ2-2, with D uncertain. Between the trimmed V and J ends, which lost 7 bases and 2 bases, there was a span of 14 bases. The germline V gene has CDR1 LNHDA and CDR2 SQIVND (reference sequence). CDR3 length equals 15 residues. In DNA form, the CDR3 reads TGTGCCAGTACGGAGAAGGGTACTAACACCGGGGAGCTGTTTTTT. Translating it yields CASTEKGTNTGELFF. Combining the CDR3 with reference TRBV19 and TRBJ2-2 gives the whole variable domain DGGITQSPKYLFRKEGQNVTLSCEQNLNHDAMYWYRQDPGQGLRLIYYSQIVNDFQKGDIAEGYSVSREKKESFPLTVTSAQKNPTAFYLCASTEKGTNTGELFFGEGSRLTVL.

This clonotype was recorded many times. The chain employs TRBV20-1 and TRBJ1-1; 8 nucleotides match TRBD1. CDR1 is DFQATT and CDR2 is SNEGSKA in the germline V gene (reference sequence). With 2 bases clipped from V and 2 bases from J, the junction kept 13 bases outside the gene matches. The CDR3 contains 17 residues. CDR3 loop: CSARPRTGFLRNTEAFF. In DNA form, the CDR3 reads TGCAGTGCTAGACCGCGGACAGGGTTCCTCCGAAACACTGAAGCTTTCTTT.

The V gene is TRBV12-3 or TRBV12-4, the J gene TRBJ1-1; D is undetermined. The CDR3 runs to 16 residues. Trimming stripped 1 base from V and 1 base from J, with 13 bases between. CDR3 nucleotide sequence: TGTGCCAGCAGTTTAGGTGGAAGGGTCAGGAACACTGAAGCTTTCTTT. Translating it yields CASSLGGRVRNTEAFF.

V and J are TRBV20-1 and TRBJ2-5, with 9 bases matching TRBD2. V was pared by 2 bases and J by 4 bases, with 8 bases of the junction left unmatched. CDR1 and CDR2 (germline): DFQATT, SNEGSKA (reference sequence). The CDR3 covers 15 residues. The CDR3 sequence is CSARWSSGSSETQYF. CDR3 in DNA: TGCAGTGCTAGATGGAGTAGCGGGAGTTCAGAGACCCAGTACTTC.

This clonotype was counted only a few times. The chain carries TRBV5-1 and TRBJ2-7; TRBD2 matches at 8 bases. V was pared by 1 base and J by 6 bases, with 3 bases of the junction left unmatched. The CDR3 has 13 amino acids. Per germline, CDR1 SGHRS and CDR2 YFSETQ. The CDR3 nucleotides read TGCGCCAGCAGCTTGCCGGGAGGGGTCGAGCAGTACTTC. This translates into CASSLPGGVEQYF.

Only a few counts were recorded for this clonotype. The genes are TRBV5-5 and TRBJ1-4; D is unclear. This CDR3 spans 14 amino acids. V was pared by 0 bases and J by 5 bases, with 8 bases between. Germline V CDR1 and CDR2: SGHKS, YYEKEE (reference sequence). The CDR3 region has the DNA TGTGCCAGCAGCTTGGGGACCCAAAATGAAAAACTGTTTTTT. It codes for CASSLGTQNEKLFF. Combining the CDR3 with reference TRBV5-5 and TRBJ1-4 gives the whole variable domain DAGVTQSPTHLIKTRGQQVTLRCSPISGHKSVSWYQQVLGQGPQFIFQYYEKEERGRGNFPDRFSARQFPNYSSELNVNALLLGDSALYLCASSLGTQNEKLFFGSGTQLSVL.

This clonotype has only a few counts. The chain joins TRBV29-1 to TRBJ2-1; TRBD1 aligns across 7 bases. Germline V gene lookup returns CDR1 SQVTM and CDR2 ANQGSEA. The CDR3 totals 13 residues. V shed 0 bases and J 7 bases; nucleotides not matched to a gene: 3. CDR3 residues: CSVEDPQGNEQFF. CDR3 nucleotides: TGCAGCGTTGAAGATCCACAGGGGAATGAGCAGTTCTTC.

The table lists this clonotype with a few counts. The chain carries TRBV6-2 or TRBV6-3 and TRBJ1-5; D unclear. The CDR3 runs to 13 residues. The germline V gene has CDR1 MNHEY and CDR2 SVGEGT. V was trimmed by 6 bases and J by 0 bases, leaving 6 bases between them. CDR3 loop: CASRTDSNQPQHF. The CDR3 DNA reads TGTGCCAGCAGGACGGATAGCAATCAGCCCCAGCATTTT.